This entry features one TCR beta chain sequence. Authors' data handling: Reference gene primer amplification yielded estimated nucleated cell counts. Here immunoSEQ multiplex PCR was the method, and the copy in TCRdb shows in-frame clones only, minus some. The V and J calls and clone size were taken over from that table, and D and trimming were inferred from the DNA. The sample contains more than 120,000 clones, 70% to 90% of which appear only once. With 6 bases clipped from V and 5 bases from J, the junction kept 7 bases outside the gene matches. The CDR3 length is 15 residues. Germline V gene data show CDR1 as MNHNY and CDR2 as SVGAGI (reference sequence). The sample comes from a study of blood T cell repertoires in COVID-19. For the study at large: The United States, Italy and Spain supplied acute and convalescent COVID-19 samples. PBMCs, B-cell-depleted T cells, or T cells were the source of the cDNA or gDNA that made up the material.

The sample comprised peripheral blood. This chain joins TRBV6-6 and TRBJ2-1; 10 positions match TRBD1. This clonotype was sampled from a human donor with acute or convalescent COVID-19. The donor label of this sample is uncertain. The CDR3 bases are TGTGCCAGCAGAAAGACAGGGGGCCGGAACAATGAGCAGTTCTTC. It is translated as CASRKTGGRNNEQFF.